This T cell receptor beta chain was found in a study of T cell changes during pregnancy in multiple sclerosis. Germline values: CDR1 SGHNT, CDR2 YYREEE (reference sequence). The CDR3 runs 14 residues. V shed 3 bases and J 4 bases; nucleotides not matched to a gene: 4. Here immunoSEQ multiplex PCR was the method, and the copy in TCRdb shows in-frame clones only, minus some. Found here are roughly 100,000 clones, about 89% of them singletons; the top ten hold around 1.6%. This clone came up a few times. The chain uses TRBV5-4 and TRBJ2-1; 7 bases map to TRBD2. Specimen: peripheral blood, collected before pregnancy. The sequence was collected from a female donor with multiple sclerosis, enrolled in a pregnancy study. The CDR3 loop reads CASSSAGLYNEQFF. CDR3 bases: TGTGCCAGCAGCTCAGCGGGATTATACAATGAGCAGTTCTTC. Full variable domain (outside the CDR3, taken from reference TRBV5-4 and TRBJ2-1): ETGVTQSPTHLIKTRGQQVTLRCSSQSGHNTVSWYQQALGQGPQFIFQYYREEENGRGNFPPRFSGLQFPNYSSELNVNALELDDSALYLCASSSAGLYNEQFFGPGTRLTVL.